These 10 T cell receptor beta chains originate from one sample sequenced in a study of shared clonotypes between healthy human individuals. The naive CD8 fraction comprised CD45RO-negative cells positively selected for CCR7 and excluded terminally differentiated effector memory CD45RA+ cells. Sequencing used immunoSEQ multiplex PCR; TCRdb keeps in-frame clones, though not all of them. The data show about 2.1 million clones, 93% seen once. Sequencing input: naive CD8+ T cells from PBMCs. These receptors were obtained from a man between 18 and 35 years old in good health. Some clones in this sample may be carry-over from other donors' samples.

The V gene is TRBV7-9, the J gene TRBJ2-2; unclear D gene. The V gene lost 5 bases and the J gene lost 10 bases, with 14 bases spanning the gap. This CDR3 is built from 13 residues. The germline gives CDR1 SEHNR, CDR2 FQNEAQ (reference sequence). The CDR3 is CASSTLGVPELFF. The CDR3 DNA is TGTGCCAGCAGCACACTTGGGGTTCCGGAGCTGTTTTTT.

The CDR3 DNA sequence: TGTGCCAGCAGCTTGGAAACAGGGATGAATACGCAGTATTTT. Its translation: CASSLETGMNTQYF. This chain connects TRBV5-6 to TRBJ2-3, with TRBD1 as a possible D gene (6 bases). In germline, CDR1 is SGHDT, CDR2 YYEEEE. The CDR3 spans 14 residues. V was cut by 0 bases and J by 7 bases, with 12 bases left in between.

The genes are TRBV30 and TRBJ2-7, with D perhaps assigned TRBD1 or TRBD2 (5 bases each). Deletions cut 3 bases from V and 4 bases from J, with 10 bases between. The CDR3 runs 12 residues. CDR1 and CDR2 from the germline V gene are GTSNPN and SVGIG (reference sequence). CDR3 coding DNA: TGTGCCTGGAGCCTGGGACCATACGAGCAGTACTTC. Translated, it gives CAWSLGPYEQYF.

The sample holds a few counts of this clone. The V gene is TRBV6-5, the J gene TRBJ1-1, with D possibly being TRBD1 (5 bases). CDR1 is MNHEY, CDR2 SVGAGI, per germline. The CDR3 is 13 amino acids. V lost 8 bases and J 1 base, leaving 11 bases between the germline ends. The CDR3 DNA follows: TGTGCCAGCTGGCGACAGCCGAACACTGAAGCTTTCTTT. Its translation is CASWRQPNTEAFF.

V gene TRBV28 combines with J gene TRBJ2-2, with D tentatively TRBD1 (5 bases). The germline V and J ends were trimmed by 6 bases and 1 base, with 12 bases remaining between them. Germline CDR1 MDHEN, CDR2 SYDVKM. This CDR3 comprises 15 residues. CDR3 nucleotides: TGTGCCAGCAGCGTATTCGGACAGAACACCGGGGAGCTGTTTTTT. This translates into CASSVFGQNTGELFF.

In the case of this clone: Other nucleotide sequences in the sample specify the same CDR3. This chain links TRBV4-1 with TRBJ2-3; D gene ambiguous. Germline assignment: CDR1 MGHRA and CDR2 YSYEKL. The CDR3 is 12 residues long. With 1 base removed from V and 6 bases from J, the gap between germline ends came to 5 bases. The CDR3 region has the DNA TGCGCCAGCAGCCAAGGCTCGGATACGCAGTATTTT. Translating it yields CASSQGSDTQYF.

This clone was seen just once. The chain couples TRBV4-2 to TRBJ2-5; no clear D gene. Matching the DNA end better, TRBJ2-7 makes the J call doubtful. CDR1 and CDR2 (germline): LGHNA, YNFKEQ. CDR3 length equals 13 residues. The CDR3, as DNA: TGTGCCAGCAGCCAAGACAGCTCCTACGAGCAGTACTTC. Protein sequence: CASSQDSSYEQYF.

The CDR3 DNA follows: TGTGCCAGTAGTCCCCGTCGGGGGGGGCGGACAGATACGCAGTATTTT. The encoded protein is CASSPRRGGRTDTQYF. The chain couples TRBV19 to TRBJ2-3; 8 nucleotides line up with TRBD2. CDR3 length equals 16 residues. Germline V gene lookup returns CDR1 LNHDA and CDR2 SQIVND (reference sequence). V shed 5 bases and J 3 bases; nucleotides not matched to a gene: 10.

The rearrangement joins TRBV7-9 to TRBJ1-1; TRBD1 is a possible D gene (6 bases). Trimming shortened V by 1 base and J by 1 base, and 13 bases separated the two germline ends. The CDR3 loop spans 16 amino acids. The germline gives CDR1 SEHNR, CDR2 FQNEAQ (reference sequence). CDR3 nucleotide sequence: TGTGCCAGCAGCTTAGAGGTCGAGGGGGAGAACACTGAAGCTTTCTTT. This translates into CASSLEVEGENTEAFF.

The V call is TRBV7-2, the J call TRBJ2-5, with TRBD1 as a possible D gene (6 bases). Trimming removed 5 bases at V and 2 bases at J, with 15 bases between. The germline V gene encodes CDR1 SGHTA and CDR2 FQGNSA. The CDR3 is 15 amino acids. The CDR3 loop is CASSTSDRLQETQYF. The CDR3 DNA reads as TGTGCCAGCAGCACCTCAGACAGGTTACAAGAGACCCAGTACTTC.